This T cell receptor (beta chain) came from a study of blood T cell repertoires in COVID-19. The wider study: The origin of the acute and convalescent COVID-19 samples was the United States, Italy and Spain. Nucleic acid was either cDNA or gDNA, and it came from T cells, B-cell-depleted T cells, or PBMCs.

The CDR3 consists of 14 residues. Trimming took off 0 bases at V and 6 bases at J, with 9 bases between the two ends. CDR1 is SGHRS, CDR2 YFSETQ, per germline. As processed by the authors: Reference gene primer amplification gave nucleated cell count estimates. The table came from immunoSEQ multiplex PCR; TCRdb's copy has only in-frame clones and leaves some out. For V, J and clone size, that table is used; D and trimming come from the DNA. The sample includes some 75,000 clones, 65% to 90% of them seen just once. Patients of the Seattle cohort, enrolled during active infection, were followed longitudinally.

The V call is TRBV5-1, the J call TRBJ1-4, with D possibly matching TRBD1 (5 bases). What was sequenced was peripheral blood. The sequence was obtained from an elderly man with COVID-19, enrolled during active disease. CDR3 sequence reads: CASSLGGADEKLFF. CDR3 bases: TGCGCCAGCAGCTTGGGGGGCGCCGATGAAAAACTGTTTTTT.